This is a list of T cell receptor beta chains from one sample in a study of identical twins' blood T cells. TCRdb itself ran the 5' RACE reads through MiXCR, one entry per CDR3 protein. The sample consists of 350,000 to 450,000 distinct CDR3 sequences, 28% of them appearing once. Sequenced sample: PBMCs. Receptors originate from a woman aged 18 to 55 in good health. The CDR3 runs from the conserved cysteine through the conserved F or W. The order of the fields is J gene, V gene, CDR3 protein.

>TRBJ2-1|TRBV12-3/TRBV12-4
CASSFSGRWGEQFF
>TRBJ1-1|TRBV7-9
CSSTRWAGQGLNTEAFF
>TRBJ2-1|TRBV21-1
CASSKWVTNEQFF
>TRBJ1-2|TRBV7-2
CASSTTPIQGEGYTF
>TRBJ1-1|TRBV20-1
CSASPRGVRAFF
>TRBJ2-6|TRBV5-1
CASNEITGANVLTF
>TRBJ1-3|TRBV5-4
CASSLDPSSGNTIYF
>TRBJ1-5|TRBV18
CASSRTGEQPQHF
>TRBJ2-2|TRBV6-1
CASSEASGNTGELFF
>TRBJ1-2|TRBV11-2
CALKGDYGYTF
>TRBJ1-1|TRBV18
CASSPTEFRDTEAFF
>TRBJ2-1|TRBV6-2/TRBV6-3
CASSKRQAYNEQFF
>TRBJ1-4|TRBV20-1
CIARTNTEKLFF
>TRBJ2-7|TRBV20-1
CSARESSGRGYEQYF
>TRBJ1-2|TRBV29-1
CSVPTGNYGYTF
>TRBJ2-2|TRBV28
CASSLLGLDTGELFF
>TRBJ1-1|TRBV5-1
CAISFTGETEAFF
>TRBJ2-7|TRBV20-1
CSARRGTHGYEQYF
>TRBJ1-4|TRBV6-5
CANSSAGVGEKLFF
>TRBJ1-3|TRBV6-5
CATRTPGNTIYF
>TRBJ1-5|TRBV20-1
CSGQENSNQPQHF
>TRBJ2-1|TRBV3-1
CASRNPPYNEQFF
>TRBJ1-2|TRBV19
CASSSLNPEDGYTF
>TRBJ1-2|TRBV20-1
CSASIGSTDGYTF